Below are 15 T cell receptor beta chains sequenced from a single sample in a study of HIV-infected patients and healthy controls. Reverse transcription used around 500 ng RNA and constant-region primers for alpha and beta. Using multiplexing indices, alpha and beta chain libraries were generated apart by chain-specific third strand synthesis. TCRdb recomputed calls from the 5' RACE reads with MiXCR, one row per CDR3 protein. The repertoire holds approximately 22,000 distinct CDR3 sequences, with 8.5% to 9% as singletons. All unsorted peripheral T cells were captured because whole blood was used without fractionation. Specimen: blood. These TCRs come from an adult in good health.

The table lists this clonotype with a few counts. The J gene is TRBJ1-4, the V gene TRBV5-4; D call uncertain. Looked up from germline, CDR1 is SGHNT and CDR2 is YYREEE (reference sequence). The CDR3 totals 14 residues. Trimming stripped 0 bases from V and 8 bases from J, with 11 bases between. CDR3 coding DNA: TGTGCCAGCAGCTTGGAGGGAAATGAGGAAAAACTGTTTTTT. Protein product: CASSLEGNEEKLFF.

This clonotype qualifies as medium-sized (0.01 to 0.1%). V gene TRBV11-2 combines with J gene TRBJ2-3, with D perhaps matching TRBD1 or TRBD2 (7 bases each). V gave up 6 bases and J gave up 3 bases, with 19 bases separating them. The CDR3 sequence is 16 residues long. Germline V CDR1 and CDR2: SGHAT, FQNNGV. The CDR3 is CASRASQGGRTDTQYF. For the CDR3, the DNA is TGTGCCAGCAGGGCCTCCCAGGGGGGGAGGACAGATACGCAGTATTTT.

This clonotype has ten or more counts. The chain recombines TRBV7-9 with TRBJ1-4; no clear D. With 5 bases removed from V and 5 bases from J, the gap between germline ends came to 9 bases. Germline CDR1 SEHNR, CDR2 FQNEAQ (reference sequence). This CDR3 region has 13 residues. The CDR3 DNA is TGTGCCAGCAGCCCCAGGTTGAATGAAAAACTGTTTTTT. Encoded protein: CASSPRLNEKLFF.

This clonotype was detected many times. CDR3: CASRQPEDTEAFF. CDR3 DNA sequence: TGTGCCAGCAGACAGCCCGAAGACACTGAAGCTTTCTTT. The chain has TRBV6-5 and TRBJ1-1; D is undetermined. CDR3 length: 13 residues. Germline CDR1 and CDR2: MNHEY and SVGAGI. The V gene lost 6 bases and the J gene lost 3 bases, with 11 bases spanning the gap.

This rearrangement joins TRBV5-6 to TRBJ2-5; 12 bases align to TRBD2. The V gene end was trimmed by 1 base and the J gene end by 6 bases; junction bases not matched to a gene: 7. Looked up from germline, CDR1 is SGHDT and CDR2 is YYEEEE. The CDR3 sequence is 16 residues long. CDR3 bases: TGTGCCAGCAGCTTGACTGGACTAGCGGGGAGCAAGACCCAGTACTTC. Amino acid sequence: CASSLTGLAGSKTQYF.

The gene calls are TRBV3-1 and TRBJ2-5; D call uncertain. CDR1 and CDR2 (germline): LGHDT, YNNKEL (reference sequence). The CDR3 totals 14 residues. Trimming shortened V by 1 base and J by 3 bases, and 9 bases separated the two germline ends. As DNA, the CDR3 is TGTGCCAGCAGCCAAGGTCACACGGAAGAGACCCAGTACTTC. Translating gives CASSQGHTEETQYF.

This clonotype was seen repeatedly, ten times or more. This chain connects TRBV5-4 to TRBJ1-2, with D possibly being TRBD1 (5 bases). CDR3 size: 15 residues. Germline lookup yields CDR1 SGHNT and CDR2 YYREEE (reference sequence). Trimming took 3 bases from V and 3 from J, leaving 15 bases between them. The CDR3 DNA sequence: TGTGCCAGCAGCTCCCTGGGGGAGCTACACTATGGCTACACCTTC. Residues: CASSSLGELHYGYTF.

This clonotype was picked up a small number of times. The rearrangement joins TRBV5-4 to TRBJ2-5; D tentatively reads TRBD1 or TRBD2 (5 bases each). The CDR3 runs to 14 residues. In germline, CDR1 is SGHNT, CDR2 YYREEE (reference sequence). Trimming left V 0 bases short and J 5 bases short, with 11 bases between. The CDR3 protein is CASSLGGRGETQYF. The CDR3 nucleotides are TGTGCCAGCAGCTTGGGGGGCCGCGGGGAGACCCAGTACTTC. The variable domain in full, completed from reference TRBV5-4 and TRBJ2-5, reads ETGVTQSPTHLIKTRGQQVTLRCSSQSGHNTVSWYQQALGQGPQFIFQYYREEENGRGNFPPRFSGLQFPNYSSELNVNALELDDSALYLCASSLGGRGETQYFGPGTRLLVL.

The rearrangement joins TRBV6-2 or TRBV6-3 to TRBJ1-3; TRBD1 matches 8 bases. Germline CDR1 is MNHEY and CDR2 is SVGEGT. Trimming at V came to 5 bases and at J to 0 bases, leaving 9 bases not matched to a gene. The CDR3 covers 17 residues. DNA of the CDR3: TGTGCCAGCAGTCCGGATCGGACAGGGACCTCTGGAAACACCATATATTTT. Translated: CASSPDRTGTSGNTIYF.

By share, this clonotype counts as medium-sized. V usage is TRBV29-1 and J usage is TRBJ1-2; weak D call: TRBD1 (5 bases). Germline CDR1 is SQVTM and CDR2 is ANQGSEA. V was pared by 0 bases and J by 4 bases, with 9 bases between. This CDR3 is 13 amino acids long. As DNA, the CDR3 is TGCAGCGTTGAAGATCGGGGGTCCTATGGCTACACCTTC. Protein: CSVEDRGSYGYTF.

This clonotype was observed at least ten times. The chain uses TRBV27 and TRBJ2-5, with unresolved D. Between the trimmed V and J ends, which lost 5 bases and 2 bases, there was a span of 18 bases. Germline CDR1 reads MNHEY; CDR2 reads SMNVEV (reference sequence). The CDR3 has 16 residues. The CDR3 here is CASSLGFGSVQETQYF. The CDR3 coding sequence is TGTGCCAGCAGTCTAGGTTTTGGTAGTGTACAAGAGACCCAGTACTTC.

This clonotype showed up many times. This chain joins TRBV27 and TRBJ2-1; D remains unclear. Trimming took 4 bases from V and 3 from J, leaving 16 bases between them. The CDR3 extends over 16 amino acids. Per the germline V gene, CDR1 is MNHEY and CDR2 is SMNVEV (reference sequence). The CDR3, as DNA: TGTGCCAGCAGTTCTACTCATCAGCCAAACTACAATGAGCAGTTCTTC. Residues: CASSSTHQPNYNEQFF.

There are many counts of this clonotype. The rearrangement joins TRBV7-6 to TRBJ1-5; TRBD1 aligns across 10 bases. Germline V gives CDR1 SGHVS, CDR2 FNYEAQ. The CDR3 extends over 16 amino acids. The V and J ends lost 2 bases and 7 bases, in that order; junction bases with no gene match: 8. The CDR3 DNA reads as TGTGCCAGCAGCTTAAGCCGACAGGGGGCAAAACAGCCCCAGCATTTT. It translates to CASSLSRQGAKQPQHF.

This clonotype has at least ten counts. This chain connects TRBV7-8 to TRBJ2-5; no clear D gene. The CDR3 sequence is 15 residues long. Germline loops: CDR1 SGHVS, CDR2 FQNEAQ. V dropped 5 bases and J dropped 5 bases, with 18 bases sitting between them. CDR3 in DNA: TGTGCCAGCAGCCCAAGTGGCCTCAGCATGGAGACCCAGTACTTC. It codes for CASSPSGLSMETQYF.

This clonotype was found a few times. CDR3 bases: TGCGCCAGCAGCTTGGTACAGGGGAACACCGGGGAGCTGTTTTTT. It is translated as CASSLVQGNTGELFF. The genes are TRBV5-1 and TRBJ2-2; D is possibly TRBD1 (6 bases). This CDR3 comprises 15 residues. The germline V gene has CDR1 SGHRS and CDR2 YFSETQ. Trimming pared 0 bases from V and 1 base from J, leaving 7 bases between. The full variable domain, its missing parts supplied by reference TRBV5-1 and TRBJ2-2, is KAGVTQTPRYLIKTRGQQVTLSCSPISGHRSVSWYQQTPGQGLQFLFEYFSETQRNKGNFPGRFSGRQFSNSRSEMNVSTLELGDSALYLCASSLVQGNTGELFFGEGSRLTVL.